Listed here are 29 T cell receptor beta chains from one sample, sequenced in a study of cytomegalovirus exposure and HLA in healthy donors. Amplification used 60 Vbeta primers and 13 Jbeta primers. Profiled with immunoSEQ multiplex PCR; TCRdb holds only in-frame clones, not every one. The data contain 110,000 to 150,000 clones, about three quarters of them singletons. The sequenced sample was PBMCs. All receptors derive from a male donor in good health and CMV-seronegative.

V and J are TRBV28 and TRBJ2-7; no definite D call. Per germline, CDR1 MDHEN and CDR2 SYDVKM. V lost 8 bases, J lost 3 bases, and 8 bases lay in between. The CDR3 sequence is 11 residues long. The CDR3 sequence: CASQLSYEQYF. The CDR3 DNA is TGTGCCAGCCAACTAAGCTACGAGCAGTACTTC.

This clone occurred a few times. The J gene is TRBJ2-5, the V gene TRBV19; D gene unclear. TRBJ2-7 explains the end of the DNA better; the J call may be wrong. This CDR3 spans 13 amino acids. The germline V gene encodes CDR1 LNHDA and CDR2 SQIVND (reference sequence). The DNA for the CDR3 is TGTGCCAGTAGTATAATGCCAGACTACGAGCAGTACTTC. Protein sequence: CASSIMPDYEQYF.

This clone was recorded only once. The chain carries TRBV19 and TRBJ1-3, with D unresolved. V gave up 3 bases and J gave up 0 bases, with 12 bases separating them. This CDR3 region has 16 residues. The germline V gene has CDR1 LNHDA and CDR2 SQIVND (reference sequence). CDR3 loop: CASSMDGVSSGNTIYF. For the CDR3, the DNA is TGTGCCAGTAGTATGGACGGGGTAAGCTCTGGAAACACCATATATTTT.

The V call is TRBV7-6, the J call TRBJ1-3, with D perhaps matching TRBD1 (6 bases). Trimming shortened V by 2 bases and J by 4 bases, and 12 bases separated the two germline ends. This CDR3 has 15 amino acids. Germline V lookup: CDR1 SGHVS, CDR2 FNYEAQ. CDR3 residues: CASSLSGGKGNTIYF. CDR3 DNA: TGTGCCAGCAGCTTATCGGGGGGCAAGGGAAACACCATATATTTT.

The rearrangement links TRBV6-5 to TRBJ2-7; weak D call: TRBD1 (6 bases). Trimming removed 7 bases from V and 6 bases from J, with 22 bases in between. This CDR3 comprises 15 residues. Germline CDR1 is MNHEY and CDR2 is SVGAGI. The CDR3 is CASTPPRDTGGEQYF. The CDR3 region has the DNA TGTGCCAGCACTCCCCCCCGGGACACTGGGGGCGAGCAGTACTTC.

This rearrangement joins TRBV15 to TRBJ2-7; D perhaps matches TRBD2 (6 bases). The CDR3 contains 15 residues. From germline, CDR1 is LNHNV and CDR2 YYDKDF (reference sequence). Trimming pared 8 bases from V and 2 bases from J, leaving 19 bases between. CDR3 DNA sequence: TGTGCCACCGGGACCATGGGGGGTCTGGCCTACGAGCAGTACTTC. The encoded protein is CATGTMGGLAYEQYF.

This clone was detected only once. The genes are TRBV2 and TRBJ2-3, with a possible D match to TRBD2 (6 bases). From germline, CDR1 is SNHLY and CDR2 FYNNEI. CDR3 length: 16 amino acids. Deletions cut 4 bases from V and 2 bases from J, with 16 bases between. CDR3 residues: CASSAGSGFYTDTQYF. The CDR3 DNA reads as TGTGCCAGCAGTGCCGGGAGCGGGTTTTACACAGATACGCAGTATTTT.

The chain combines TRBV6-6 with TRBJ2-7, with 7 bases that match TRBD2. This CDR3 has 15 amino acids. Germline assignment: CDR1 MNHNY and CDR2 SVGAGI (reference sequence). Trimming removed 5 bases from V and 4 bases from J; junction bases left unmatched: 11. The DNA for the CDR3 is TGTGCCAGCAGTGATCCAGCGGGACTATTTTACGAGCAGTACTTC. It codes for CASSDPAGLFYEQYF.

This sequence joins TRBV2 and TRBJ2-7; 8 bases agree with TRBD2. The CDR3 has 12 amino acids. V gave up 6 bases and J gave up 7 bases; unmatched junction bases: 5. In germline, CDR1 is SNHLY, CDR2 FYNNEI. The CDR3 reads CASRRTSWEQYF. The CDR3 DNA reads TGTGCCAGCAGACGGACTAGCTGGGAGCAGTACTTC.

V gene TRBV27 combines with J gene TRBJ2-3; maybe TRBD1 (5 bases). This CDR3 comprises 15 residues. Germline V gene lookup returns CDR1 MNHEY and CDR2 SMNVEV (reference sequence). V lost 6 bases, J lost 3 bases, and 16 bases lay in between. This chain's CDR3 is CASRGARFATDTQYF. CDR3 sequence (DNA): TGTGCCAGCAGAGGGGCCCGGTTTGCTACAGATACGCAGTATTTT.

This clone was detected a few times. The genes are TRBV2 and TRBJ1-1; D may be TRBD1 (5 bases). From germline, CDR1 is SNHLY and CDR2 FYNNEI. The CDR3 spans 16 residues. Trimming left V 0 bases short and J 3 bases short, with 14 bases between. The DNA of the CDR3 is TGTGCCAGCAGTGAAGCGCTAATCCCCAGGGACACTGAAGCTTTCTTT. This codes for CASSEALIPRDTEAFF. Based on the CDR3 plus reference TRBV2 and TRBJ1-1, the full variable domain is EPEVTQTPSHQVTQMGQEVILRCVPISNHLYFYWYRQILGQKVEFLVSFYNNEISEKSEIFDDQFSVERPDGSNFTLKIRSTKLEDSAMYFCASSEALIPRDTEAFFGQGTRLTVV.

This clone turned up a few times. CDR3 sequence (DNA): TGTGCCAGCTCACAACAGGGAAGGGCTTTCTTT. It codes for CASSQQGRAFF. This chain connects TRBV18 to TRBJ1-1; a possible D gene is TRBD1 (6 bases). The V gene lost 4 bases and the J gene lost 11 bases, with 11 bases spanning the gap. The CDR3 extends over 11 amino acids. Germline CDR1 and CDR2: KGHSH and LQKENI.

CDR3 coding DNA: TGTGCCAGCTCACCACTTAAGGCAGGGGGCGAAAACACCATATATTTT. This codes for CASSPLKAGGENTIYF. The V call is TRBV18, the J call TRBJ1-3; 8 bases line up with TRBD1. Germline assignment: CDR1 KGHSH and CDR2 LQKENI. The CDR3 is made up of 16 amino acids. V was pared by 1 base and J by 6 bases, with 8 bases of the junction left unmatched.

V usage is TRBV5-6 and J usage is TRBJ2-7; the D gene is possibly TRBD1 (8 bases). Trimming took 5 bases from V and 4 from J, leaving 16 bases between them. The germline V gene has CDR1 SGHDT and CDR2 YYEEEE. There are 14 residues in the CDR3. Here the CDR3 reads CASRIGQGGYEQYF. Written as DNA, the CDR3 is TGTGCCAGCAGGATCGGACAGGGAGGGTACGAGCAGTACTTC.

The chain links TRBV19 to TRBJ2-3; the match to TRBD2 covers 12 bases. This CDR3 region has 16 residues. After removal of 6 bases from V and 0 bases from J, the junction contained 4 bases not matched to a gene. Germline values: CDR1 LNHDA, CDR2 SQIVND (reference sequence). The CDR3 loop reads CASSRTSGVSTDTQYF. CDR3 in DNA: TGTGCCAGTAGCCGGACTAGCGGGGTTAGCACAGATACGCAGTATTTT.

The chain employs TRBV27 and TRBJ1-2; TRBD1 matches 8 bases. Germline trimming cut 2 bases from V and 9 bases from J; bases unmatched to any gene: 8. This CDR3 spans 14 amino acids. From germline, CDR1 is MNHEY and CDR2 SMNVEV (reference sequence). The CDR3 spells CASSLTGGTLRYTF. CDR3 nucleotides: TGTGCCAGCAGTTTAACAGGGGGGACCCTTCGCTACACCTTC.

This sequence joins TRBV7-2 and TRBJ2-3; 9 bases map to TRBD2. Germline CDR1 is SGHTA and CDR2 is FQGNSA. The CDR3 consists of 16 residues. The ends lost 0 bases at V and 3 bases at J; junction bases unmatched: 4. CDR3 DNA: TGTGCCAGCAGCTTAGCTAGCGGGGGAGGGACAGATACGCAGTATTTT. Translation: CASSLASGGGTDTQYF. The full variable domain, completed using reference TRBV7-2 and TRBJ2-3, is GAGVSQSPSNKVTEKGKDVELRCDPISGHTALYWYRQSLGQGLEFLIYFQGNSAPDKSGLPSDRFSAERTGGSVSTLTIQRTQQEDSAVYLCASSLASGGGTDTQYFGPGTRLTVL.

The chain recombines TRBV2 with TRBJ1-1, with 8 bases identical to TRBD1. Germline CDR1 is SNHLY and CDR2 is FYNNEI. CDR3 length: 13 residues. V lost 8 bases to trimming and J lost 5 bases; unmatched junction nucleotides: 7. The CDR3 is CASGQGEGTEAFF. The CDR3 DNA reads as TGTGCCAGCGGACAGGGAGAAGGGACTGAAGCTTTCTTT.

The chain is built from TRBV5-4 and TRBJ2-3; D call uncertain. The CDR3 runs to 13 residues. The germline V gene encodes CDR1 SGHNT and CDR2 YYREEE (reference sequence). Trimming shortened V by 2 bases and J by 0 bases, and 4 bases separated the two germline ends. The CDR3: CASSFPSTDTQYF. As DNA, the CDR3 is TGTGCCAGCAGCTTCCCTAGCACAGATACGCAGTATTTT. The full variable domain, in which reference TRBV5-4 and TRBJ2-3 provide the parts outside the CDR3, is ETGVTQSPTHLIKTRGQQVTLRCSSQSGHNTVSWYQQALGQGPQFIFQYYREEENGRGNFPPRFSGLQFPNYSSELNVNALELDDSALYLCASSFPSTDTQYFGPGTRLTVL.

This rearrangement joins TRBV27 to TRBJ2-1, with D unresolved. Looked up from germline, CDR1 is MNHEY and CDR2 is SMNVEV (reference sequence). V was shortened by 6 bases and J by 2 bases, with 8 bases between the two germline ends. This CDR3 contains 13 residues. CDR3 sequence (DNA): TGTGCCAGCAGAACTACCCCCTACAATGAGCAGTTCTTC. It is translated as CASRTTPYNEQFF.

The rearrangement joins TRBV19 to TRBJ2-7, with TRBD1 identical over 8 bases. The CDR3 loop spans 14 amino acids. CDR1 and CDR2 (germline): LNHDA, SQIVND (reference sequence). V was pared by 11 bases and J by 1 base, with 10 bases of the junction left unmatched. The CDR3 is CALGVDRESYEQYF. The CDR3 coding sequence is TGTGCCCTAGGAGTGGACAGGGAGTCCTACGAGCAGTACTTC.

V is TRBV7-3 and J is TRBJ1-1, with D maybe TRBD1 (5 bases). Germline CDR1 is SGHTA and CDR2 is FQGTGA. Trimming removed 0 bases from V and 8 bases from J, with 7 bases in between. This CDR3 contains 12 residues. The CDR3 loop reads CASSLTGHEAFF. CDR3 sequence (DNA): TGTGCCAGCAGCTTAACTGGACACGAAGCTTTCTTT. Supplemented by reference TRBV7-3 and TRBJ1-1, the full variable domain reads GAGVSQTPSNKVTEKGKYVELRCDPISGHTALYWYRQSLGQGPEFLIYFQGTGAADDSGLPNDRFFAVRPEGSVSTLKIQRTERGDSAVYLCASSLTGHEAFFGQGTRLTVV.

The gene calls are TRBV5-5 and TRBJ2-1; a weak D match, TRBD1 (6 bases). From germline, CDR1 is SGHKS and CDR2 YYEKEE (reference sequence). The CDR3 is made up of 13 amino acids. V gave up 3 bases and J gave up 4 bases, with 8 bases separating them. In nucleotides, the CDR3 is TGTGCCAGCAGCTCTAGGGGGTACAATGAGCAGTTCTTC. Amino acid sequence: CASSSRGYNEQFF.

The chain is built from TRBV7-2 and TRBJ2-1, with 14 bases matching TRBD2. V shed 5 bases and J 6 bases; nucleotides not matched to a gene: 6. Looked up from germline, CDR1 is SGHTA and CDR2 is FQGNSA. CDR3 size: 16 residues. The CDR3: CASSRRLAGGSNEQFF. DNA for the CDR3: TGTGCCAGCAGCCGTAGACTAGCGGGGGGGTCCAATGAGCAGTTCTTC.

The chain is built from TRBV4-1 and TRBJ2-7; TRBD2 might be the D (6 bases). This CDR3 spans 16 amino acids. The V and J ends lost 4 bases and 7 bases respectively, with 23 bases between them. CDR1 is MGHRA and CDR2 is YSYEKL in the germline V gene. CDR3: CASSPAEGATPQEQYF. CDR3 coding DNA: TGCGCCAGCAGCCCGGCGGAGGGCGCCACCCCTCAGGAGCAGTACTTC.

The CDR3 nucleotides read TGTGCCAGTAATACCCAGGGGGAGGACTACGAGCAGTACTTC. Protein: CASNTQGEDYEQYF. This rearrangement joins TRBV19 to TRBJ2-7; D is perhaps TRBD1 (7 bases). This CDR3 region has 14 residues. Germline CDR1 and CDR2: LNHDA and SQIVND (reference sequence). The V end lost 7 bases, the J end lost 3 bases, and 16 bases lay between the germline ends. The full variable domain, in which reference TRBV19 and TRBJ2-7 provide the parts outside the CDR3, is DGGITQSPKYLFRKEGQNVTLSCEQNLNHDAMYWYRQDPGQGLRLIYYSQIVNDFQKGDIAEGYSVSREKKESFPLTVTSAQKNPTAFYLCASNTQGEDYEQYFGPGTRLTVT.

This sequence joins TRBV9 and TRBJ2-7; 7 bases match TRBD1. CDR3 length: 14 residues. Germline V gene sequence: CDR1 SGDLS, CDR2 YYNGEE. V gave up 2 bases and J gave up 2 bases; unmatched junction bases: 4. CDR3 sequence: CASSVAQGPYEQYF. CDR3 bases: TGTGCCAGCAGCGTGGCACAGGGGCCCTACGAGCAGTACTTC.

This chain links TRBV12-5 with TRBJ2-2; tentative D call: TRBD2 (5 bases). V was pared by 0 bases and J by 4 bases, with 9 bases between. The germline CDR1 and CDR2 sequences are LGHNT and FRNRAP. There are 15 residues in the CDR3. The CDR3 DNA reads TGTGCTAGTGGTTTGGTTAGGGCGGGCACCGGGGAGCTGTTTTTT. Amino acids: CASGLVRAGTGELFF.

The chain links TRBV18 to TRBJ2-7, with D tentatively TRBD1 (5 bases). The CDR3 runs to 15 residues. Deletions cut 3 bases from V and 0 bases from J, with 12 bases between. Germline CDR1 is KGHSH and CDR2 is LQKENI. CDR3 DNA sequence: TGTGCCAGCTCACCCCCAGGGTTCGTCTCCTACGAGCAGTACTTC. Its protein is CASSPPGFVSYEQYF.